Listed below are T cell receptor beta chains from one sample, sequenced in a study of CD8 T cells in ankylosing spondylitis. Via MiXCR, TCRdb re-called the 5' RACE reads, giving one row per CDR3 protein. The table shows some 840,000 distinct CDR3 sequences, with about 12% occurring only once. Input material: blood, either unsorted or a sorted T cell fraction (not recorded which). These receptors all stem from a male donor with ankylosing spondylitis. Both conserved end residues are part of each CDR3. Fields, in order: clone size, J gene, V gene, D gene, CDR3 protein, CDR3 DNA. D genes are given only for firm matches. Only part of the rows carry a size: once, few, many, or a class if the clone is expanded.

clone_size: many; j_call: TRBJ2-3; v_call: TRBV20-1; d_call: NA; cdr3_aa: CSASPAGNTDTQYF; cdr3_nt: TGCAGTGCTAGCCCGGCAGGCAACACAGATACGCAGTATTTT
clone_size: NA; j_call: TRBJ1-1; v_call: TRBV5-1; d_call: TRBD1; cdr3_aa: CASSPAGTGATEAFF; cdr3_nt: TGCGCCAGCAGCCCCGCCGGGACAGGGGCCACTGAAGCTTTCTTT
clone_size: many; j_call: TRBJ2-1; v_call: TRBV20-1; d_call: TRBD2; cdr3_aa: CSASLWGGSPLDEQFF; cdr3_nt: TGCAGTGCTTCCCTATGGGGCGGGAGCCCCCTCGATGAGCAGTTCTTC
clone_size: few; j_call: TRBJ2-7; v_call: TRBV6-4; d_call: NA; cdr3_aa: CASRTVMDF; cdr3_nt: TGTGCCAGCAGGACAGTCATGGACTTC
clone_size: many; j_call: TRBJ2-1; v_call: TRBV7-6; d_call: TRBD2; cdr3_aa: CASSPRASGDSYNEQFF; cdr3_nt: TGTGCCAGCAGCCCTCGAGCTAGCGGGGATTCCTACAATGAGCAGTTCTTC
clone_size: NA; j_call: TRBJ2-5; v_call: TRBV29-1; d_call: NA; cdr3_aa: CSARAVETQYF; cdr3_nt: TGCAGCGCCAGGGCCGTGGAGACCCAGTACTTC
clone_size: few; j_call: TRBJ2-7; v_call: TRBV29-1; d_call: NA; cdr3_aa: CSVGQGMREQYF; cdr3_nt: TGCAGCGTTGGGCAGGGGATGCGCGAGCAGTACTTC
clone_size: NA; j_call: TRBJ2-7; v_call: TRBV7-2; d_call: NA; cdr3_aa: CASSSNYRFYEQYF; cdr3_nt: TGTGCCAGCAGCTCAAATTACAGGTTCTACGAGCAGTACTTC
clone_size: NA; j_call: TRBJ1-6; v_call: TRBV4-2; d_call: TRBD1; cdr3_aa: CASSQARTGDNSPLHF; cdr3_nt: TGTGCCAGCAGCCAAGCTAGGACAGGCGACAATTCACCCCTCCACTTT
clone_size: NA; j_call: TRBJ1-2; v_call: TRBV7-3; d_call: TRBD1; cdr3_aa: CASSSGTGTRGGYTF; cdr3_nt: TGTGCCAGCAGCTCCGGGACAGGCACTAGGGGTGGCTACACCTTC
clone_size: few; j_call: TRBJ2-3; v_call: TRBV25-1; d_call: NA; cdr3_aa: CASLLAATDTQYF; cdr3_nt: TGTGCCAGTCTACTAGCCGCAACAGATACGCAGTATTTT
clone_size: few; j_call: TRBJ2-7; v_call: TRBV6-2/TRBV6-3; d_call: NA; cdr3_aa: CASSYHGGVYEQYF; cdr3_nt: TGTGCCAGCAGTTACCACGGGGGTGTCTACGAGCAGTACTTC
clone_size: NA; j_call: TRBJ2-5; v_call: TRBV5-6; d_call: NA; cdr3_aa: CASSLEEAQYF; cdr3_nt: TGTGCCAGCAGCTTGGAAGAGGCCCAGTACTTC
clone_size: few; j_call: TRBJ1-1; v_call: TRBV4-3; d_call: NA; cdr3_aa: CASSQVLRTEAFF; cdr3_nt: TGCGCCAGCAGCCAAGTCCTCCGCACTGAAGCTTTCTTT
clone_size: NA; j_call: TRBJ2-3; v_call: TRBV7-7; d_call: TRBD2; cdr3_aa: CASSLEGEGGRLTDTQYF; cdr3_nt: TGTGCTAGCAGCTTAGAGGGGGAGGGCGGGAGGCTCACAGATACGCAGTATTTT
clone_size: NA; j_call: TRBJ1-1; v_call: TRBV27; d_call: NA; cdr3_aa: CASGLGNSHTEAFF; cdr3_nt: TGTGCCAGCGGTCTCGGGAACAGTCACACTGAAGCTTTCTTT
clone_size: NA; j_call: TRBJ2-1; v_call: TRBV10-3; d_call: TRBD2; cdr3_aa: CAISAGLAFVNEQFF; cdr3_nt: TGTGCCATCAGCGCGGGACTAGCGTTCGTCAATGAGCAGTTCTTC
clone_size: few; j_call: TRBJ2-2; v_call: TRBV4-3; d_call: NA; cdr3_aa: CASSHGIQEVSGELFF; cdr3_nt: TGCGCCAGCAGCCATGGGATTCAGGAGGTATCCGGGGAGCTGTTTTTT
clone_size: NA; j_call: TRBJ2-7; v_call: TRBV6-5; d_call: NA; cdr3_aa: CASSWDGQSSYEQYF; cdr3_nt: TGTGCCAGCAGTTGGGACGGCCAATCCTCCTACGAGCAGTACTTC
clone_size: few; j_call: TRBJ1-5; v_call: TRBV20-1; d_call: NA; cdr3_aa: CSARKSSNQPQHF; cdr3_nt: TGCAGTGCTAGAAAGAGTAGCAATCAGCCCCAGCATTTT
clone_size: many; j_call: TRBJ1-1; v_call: TRBV20-1; d_call: TRBD1; cdr3_aa: CSASRDSSGTEAFF; cdr3_nt: TGCAGTGCTAGCAGGGACAGTTCGGGCACTGAAGCTTTCTTT
clone_size: NA; j_call: TRBJ2-7; v_call: TRBV20-1; d_call: NA; cdr3_aa: CSARAHEQYF; cdr3_nt: TGCAGTGCTAGAGCCCACGAGCAGTACTTC